Listed here are 12 T cell receptor beta chains from one sample, sequenced in a study of OX40 agonist ivuxolimab in advanced cancers. Using immunoSEQ multiplex PCR, the repertoire was profiled, and TCRdb retains in-frame clones only, with some absent. The sample records 80,000 to 95,000 clones, about 92% being singletons. The sample was CD4+ or CD8+ T cells sorted from blood, taken in a trial of the OX40 agonist ivuxolimab. The source is an adult with an advanced solid tumor such as melanoma, head and neck, liver or kidney cancer.

The V call is TRBV2, the J call TRBJ1-1, with D tentatively TRBD1 (5 bases). With 7 bases removed from V and 1 base from J, the gap between germline ends came to 10 bases. This CDR3 spans 13 amino acids. Germline V CDR1 and CDR2: SNHLY, FYNNEI. CDR3 nucleotides: TGTGCCAGCACTAGGGGTTGGAACACTGAAGCTTTCTTT. It encodes CASTRGWNTEAFF. Complete variable domain (other parts from reference TRBV2 and TRBJ1-1): EPEVTQTPSHQVTQMGQEVILRCVPISNHLYFYWYRQILGQKVEFLVSFYNNEISEKSEIFDDQFSVERPDGSNFTLKIRSTKLEDSAMYFCASTRGWNTEAFFGQGTRLTVV.

For the CDR3, the DNA is TGTGCCAGCAGTTTAACTACAGGGCTGGACTATGGCTACACCTTC. This gives the protein CASSLTTGLDYGYTF. This sequence joins TRBV6-4 and TRBJ1-2; tentative D call: TRBD1 (6 bases). CDR1 is MRHNA, CDR2 SNTAGT, per germline. The CDR3 has 15 residues. Trimming took 5 bases from V and 3 from J, leaving 16 bases between them.

J is TRBJ2-2 and V is TRBV10-3; the D gene is possibly TRBD1 (6 bases). CDR1 and CDR2 (germline): ENHRY, SYGVKD. This CDR3 is 13 amino acids long. The CDR3 DNA reads TGTGCAATCCGGGACATTGACACCGGGGAGCTGTTTTTT. This encodes CAIRDIDTGELFF.

This clone came up a few times. This chain links TRBV6-5 with TRBJ2-7; D is perhaps TRBD1 (6 bases). V lost 2 bases and J 2 bases, leaving 13 bases between the germline ends. CDR3 length: 15 amino acids. Germline lookup yields CDR1 MNHEY and CDR2 SVGAGI. CDR3 protein: CASSYQGTRPYEQYF. The CDR3 DNA sequence: TGTGCCAGCAGTTACCAGGGGACCAGGCCCTACGAGCAGTACTTC.

The chain recombines TRBV7-2 with TRBJ2-3; D unclear. The CDR3 covers 12 residues. Germline CDR1 SGHTA, CDR2 FQGNSA. V lost 8 bases and J lost 6, with 12 bases in between. The CDR3 DNA reads as TGTGCCAGCGGTAGAAACCGGGATACGCAGTATTTT. It codes for CASGRNRDTQYF.

CDR3 protein: CASSDGQGTGGELFF. The DNA for the CDR3 is TGTGCCAGCAGTGATGGACAGGGGACGGGCGGGGAGCTGTTTTTT. The chain uses TRBV6-1 and TRBJ2-2; TRBD1 matches at 9 bases. The V segment lost 3 bases and the J segment 7 bases; nucleotides outside the gene matches: 6. The germline CDR1 and CDR2 sequences are MNHNS and SASEGT. The CDR3 runs 15 residues.

As for this clone: Other DNA sequences in this specimen translate into the identical CDR3. As DNA, the CDR3 is TGTGCCAGTAGTAAGGGCAGGGACACCTACGAGCAGTACTTC. Its translation: CASSKGRDTYEQYF. The rearrangement uses TRBV19 and TRBJ2-7; D is possibly TRBD1 (6 bases). The germline V gene has CDR1 LNHDA and CDR2 SQIVND (reference sequence). The V gene lost 4 bases and the J gene lost 2 bases, with 12 bases spanning the gap. The CDR3 has 14 residues.

V and J are TRBV6-5 and TRBJ2-7; D gene uncertain. This CDR3 region has 12 residues. Germline loops: CDR1 MNHEY, CDR2 SVGAGI. Trimming took 2 bases from V and 2 from J, leaving 4 bases between them. The CDR3 region is CASSYSPYEQYF. The DNA of the CDR3 is TGTGCCAGCAGTTACAGTCCCTACGAGCAGTACTTC.

The gene calls are TRBV2 and TRBJ1-1; TRBD1 matches 7 bases. This CDR3 is 14 amino acids long. Germline assignment: CDR1 SNHLY and CDR2 FYNNEI. Unmatched junction bases numbered 6, after V lost 6 bases and J lost 2 bases. For the CDR3, the DNA is TGTGCCAGCAGAAGCCAGGGGGGAAACACTGAAGCTTTCTTT. Translated, it gives CASRSQGGNTEAFF.

V and J are TRBV2 and TRBJ2-3, with D possibly TRBD2 on 6 matching bases. V shed 1 base and J shed 3 bases, with 8 bases lying between them. The CDR3 covers 14 residues. From germline, CDR1 is SNHLY and CDR2 FYNNEI. In nucleotides, the CDR3 is TGTGCCAGCAGTGAAGGAGCGGGTACAGATACGCAGTATTTT. It specifies CASSEGAGTDTQYF. Full variable domain (missing parts from reference TRBV2 and TRBJ2-3): EPEVTQTPSHQVTQMGQEVILRCVPISNHLYFYWYRQILGQKVEFLVSFYNNEISEKSEIFDDQFSVERPDGSNFTLKIRSTKLEDSAMYFCASSEGAGTDTQYFGPGTRLTVL.

Turning to this clone: A read error may account for a junction end that differs from germline. The CDR3 DNA is TGTGCCAGCAGCCTAGCGGCCGCCTTGGCAGATACGCAGTATTTT. Protein: CASSLAAALADTQYF. The chain recombines TRBV7-9 with TRBJ2-3, with 7 bases lining up with TRBD2. Germline V gene sequence: CDR1 SEHNR, CDR2 FQNEAQ (reference sequence). The CDR3 totals 15 residues.

The V gene is TRBV11-3, the J gene TRBJ1-1, with D maybe TRBD1 (5 bases). The germline CDR1 and CDR2 sequences are SGHNT and YENEEA. V lost 6 bases, J lost 6 bases, and 14 bases lay in between. This CDR3 has 13 amino acids. CDR3 region: CASSRGISAEAFF. CDR3 nucleotide sequence: TGTGCCAGCAGTCGGGGGATTAGCGCTGAAGCTTTCTTT.